This TCR beta chain was sequenced during a study of cytotoxic CD8 clonotypes in ibrutinib-treated CLL. V lost 5 bases and J lost 2, with 8 bases in between. CDR1 is SGHTA, CDR2 FQGNSA, per germline. The CDR3 loop spans 13 amino acids. TCRdb's copy holds only in-frame clones and misses some; the assay was immunoSEQ multiplex PCR. The repertoire consists of tens of thousands of clones, with around 63% occurring once and the leading ten covering roughly 6.9%. The sequence derives from a human donor with chronic lymphocytic leukemia. V is TRBV7-2 and J is TRBJ2-3; D gene uncertain. The material was PBMCs, obtained at disease progression, from a patient treated with ibrutinib. CDR3 bases: TGTGCCAGCAGCCCCGAGCCCACAGATACGCAGTATTTT. Translated, it gives CASSPEPTDTQYF.